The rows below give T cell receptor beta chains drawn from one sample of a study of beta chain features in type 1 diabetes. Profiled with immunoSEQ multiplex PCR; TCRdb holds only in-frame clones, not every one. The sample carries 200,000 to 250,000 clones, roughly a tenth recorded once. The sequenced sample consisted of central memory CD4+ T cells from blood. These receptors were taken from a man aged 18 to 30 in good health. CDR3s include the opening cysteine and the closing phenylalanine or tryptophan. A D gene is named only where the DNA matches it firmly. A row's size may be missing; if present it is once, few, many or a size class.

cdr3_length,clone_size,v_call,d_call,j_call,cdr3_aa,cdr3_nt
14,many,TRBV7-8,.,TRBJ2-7,CASSLGNGPYEQYF,TGTGCCAGCAGCTTAGGGAACGGGCCCTACGAGCAGTACTTC
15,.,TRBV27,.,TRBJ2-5,CASSSKRPGQETQYF,TGTGCCAGCAGTTCAAAAAGACCGGGACAAGAGACCCAGTACTTC
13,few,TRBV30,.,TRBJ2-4,CAWSVSQGLLEYF,TGTGCCTGGAGTGTAAGTCAGGGCCTGTTGGAGTACTTC
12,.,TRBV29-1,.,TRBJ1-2,CSVYTGSGGYTF,TGCAGCGTCTACACGGGTTCGGGGGGCTACACCTTC
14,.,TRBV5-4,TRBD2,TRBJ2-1,CASTPLADYNEQFF,TGTGCCAGCACCCCTCTAGCGGATTACAATGAGCAGTTCTTC
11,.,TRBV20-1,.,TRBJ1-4,CSASASVELFF,TGCAGTGCTAGCGCCTCTGTGGAACTGTTTTTT
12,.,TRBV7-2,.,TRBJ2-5,CASSLVGKTQYF,TGTGCCAGCAGCTTAGTTGGGAAGACCCAGTACTTC
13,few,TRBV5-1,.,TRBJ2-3,CASSPSPSDTQYF,TGCGCCAGCAGCCCCTCGCCATCAGATACGCAGTATTTT
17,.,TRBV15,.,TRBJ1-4,CATSMGDGVATNEKLFF,TGTGCCACCAGCATGGGGGACGGAGTTGCAACTAATGAAAAACTGTTTTTT
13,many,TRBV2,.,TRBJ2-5,CASRSGFQETQYF,TGTGCCAGCAGATCAGGATTTCAAGAGACCCAGTACTTC
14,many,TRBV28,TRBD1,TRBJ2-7,CASSGRDRIDEQYF,TGTGCCAGCAGTGGCCGGGACAGGATCGACGAGCAGTACTTC
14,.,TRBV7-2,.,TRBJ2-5,CASSPTGHQETQYF,TGTGCCAGCAGCCCGACGGGGCACCAAGAGACCCAGTACTTC
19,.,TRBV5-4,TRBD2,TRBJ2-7,CASSPPRLSTSGSSYEQYF,TGTGCCAGCAGTCCGCCTCGACTCTCGACTAGCGGGAGCTCCTACGAGCAGTACTTC
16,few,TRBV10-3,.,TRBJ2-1,CAISESGGSSYNEQFF,TGTGCCATCAGTGAGTCTGGGGGGAGCTCCTACAATGAGCAGTTCTTC